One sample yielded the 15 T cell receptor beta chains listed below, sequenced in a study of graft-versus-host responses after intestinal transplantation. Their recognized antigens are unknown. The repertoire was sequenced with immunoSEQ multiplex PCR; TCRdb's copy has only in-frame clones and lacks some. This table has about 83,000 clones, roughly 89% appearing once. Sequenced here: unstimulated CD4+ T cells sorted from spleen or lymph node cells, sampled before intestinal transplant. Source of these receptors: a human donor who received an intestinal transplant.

The CDR3 sequence: CSAHYPGTGYF. The CDR3 nucleotides are TGCAGTGCGCACTACCCCGGGACAGGGTACTTC. The rearrangement joins TRBV20-1 to TRBJ2-4, with 8 bases identical to TRBD1. From germline, CDR1 is DFQATT and CDR2 SNEGSKA (reference sequence). The CDR3 totals 11 residues. The J segment lost 15 bases and the V segment lost 6 bases, leaving 10 bases of the junction unmatched.

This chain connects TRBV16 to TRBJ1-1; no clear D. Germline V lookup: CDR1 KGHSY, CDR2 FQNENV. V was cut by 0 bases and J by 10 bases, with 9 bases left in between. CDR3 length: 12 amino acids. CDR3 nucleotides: TGTGCCAGCAGCCAATCGAGATCGGGAGCTTTCTTT. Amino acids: CASSQSRSGAFF.

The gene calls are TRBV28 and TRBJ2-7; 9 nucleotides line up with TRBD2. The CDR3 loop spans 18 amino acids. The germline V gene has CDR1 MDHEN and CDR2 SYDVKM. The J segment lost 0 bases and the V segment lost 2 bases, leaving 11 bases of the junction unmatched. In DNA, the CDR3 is TGTGCCAGCAGTTTAGGGCTAGCGGGAAGATTGAGCTCCTACGAGCAGTACTTC. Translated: CASSLGLAGRLSSYEQYF.

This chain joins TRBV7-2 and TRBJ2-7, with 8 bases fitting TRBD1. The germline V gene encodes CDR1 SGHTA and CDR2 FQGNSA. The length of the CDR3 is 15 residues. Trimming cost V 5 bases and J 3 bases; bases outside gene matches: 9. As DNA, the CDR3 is TGTGCCAGCAGCCCAGGACAGGGCCGGATCTACGAGCAGTACTTC. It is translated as CASSPGQGRIYEQYF.

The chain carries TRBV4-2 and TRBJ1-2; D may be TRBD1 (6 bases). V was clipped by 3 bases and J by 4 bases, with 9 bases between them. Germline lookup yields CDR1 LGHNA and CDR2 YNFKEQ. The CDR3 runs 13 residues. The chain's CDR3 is CASSHGQFYGYTF. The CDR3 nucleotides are TGTGCCAGCAGCCATGGACAGTTCTATGGCTACACCTTC.

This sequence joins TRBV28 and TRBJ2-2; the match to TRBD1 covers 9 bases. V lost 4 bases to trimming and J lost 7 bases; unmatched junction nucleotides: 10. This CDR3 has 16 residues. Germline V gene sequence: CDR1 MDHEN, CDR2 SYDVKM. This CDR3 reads CASSSRGTGNNGELFF. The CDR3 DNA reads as TGTGCCAGCAGTTCGAGAGGGACAGGGAATAACGGGGAGCTGTTTTTT.

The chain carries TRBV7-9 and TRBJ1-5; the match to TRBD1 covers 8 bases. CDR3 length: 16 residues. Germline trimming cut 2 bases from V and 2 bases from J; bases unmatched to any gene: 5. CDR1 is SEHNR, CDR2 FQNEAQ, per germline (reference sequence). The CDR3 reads CASSLQGAGGNQPQHF. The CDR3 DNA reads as TGTGCCAGCAGCTTACAGGGGGCTGGTGGCAATCAGCCCCAGCATTTT.

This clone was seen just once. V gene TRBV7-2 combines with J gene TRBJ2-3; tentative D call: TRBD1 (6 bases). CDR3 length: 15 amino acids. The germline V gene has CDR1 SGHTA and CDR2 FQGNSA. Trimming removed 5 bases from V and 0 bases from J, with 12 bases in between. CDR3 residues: CASSGTGPSTDTQYF. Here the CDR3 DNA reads TGTGCCAGCAGCGGCACAGGGCCTAGCACAGATACGCAGTATTTT.

CDR3: CAWSGALNTEAFF. CDR3 bases: TGTGCCTGGAGTGGTGCGTTAAACACTGAAGCTTTCTTT. This sequence joins TRBV30 and TRBJ1-1; D unresolved. V shed 1 base and J shed 2 bases, with 8 bases lying between them. The CDR3 consists of 13 residues. Germline CDR1 GTSNPN, CDR2 SVGIG (reference sequence). Based on the CDR3 plus reference TRBV30 and TRBJ1-1, the full variable domain is SQTIHQWPATLVQPVGSPLSLECTVEGTSNPNLYWYRQAAGRGLQLLFYSVGIGQISSEVPQNLSASRPQDRQFILSSKKLLLSDSGFYLCAWSGALNTEAFFGQGTRLTVV.

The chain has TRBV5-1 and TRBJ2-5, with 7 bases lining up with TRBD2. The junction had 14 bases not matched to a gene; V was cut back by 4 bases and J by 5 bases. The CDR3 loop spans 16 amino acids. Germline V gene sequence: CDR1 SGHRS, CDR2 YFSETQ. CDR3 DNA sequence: TGCGCCAGCAGCCTAACCGGGGGAGGGGTCAAGGAGACCCAGTACTTC. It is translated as CASSLTGGGVKETQYF.

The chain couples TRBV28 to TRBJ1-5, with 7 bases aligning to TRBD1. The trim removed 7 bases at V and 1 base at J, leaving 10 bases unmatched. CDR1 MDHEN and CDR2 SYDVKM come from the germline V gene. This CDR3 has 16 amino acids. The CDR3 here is CASIRSGGRSNQPQHF. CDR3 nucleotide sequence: TGTGCCAGCATCAGATCAGGGGGTCGAAGCAATCAGCCCCAGCATTTT.

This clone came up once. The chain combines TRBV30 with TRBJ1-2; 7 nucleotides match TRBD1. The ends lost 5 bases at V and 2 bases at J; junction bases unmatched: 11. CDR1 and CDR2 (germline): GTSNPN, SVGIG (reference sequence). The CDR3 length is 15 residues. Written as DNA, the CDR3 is TGTGCCTGGGGCCCCCGCAACAGGGGAAACTATGGCTACACCTTC. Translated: CAWGPRNRGNYGYTF.

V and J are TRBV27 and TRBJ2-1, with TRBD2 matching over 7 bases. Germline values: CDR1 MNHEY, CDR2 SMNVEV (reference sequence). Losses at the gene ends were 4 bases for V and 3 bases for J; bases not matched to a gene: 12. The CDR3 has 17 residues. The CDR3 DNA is TGTGCCAGCAGTTCCATCCCTCTAGCGGTAAACTACAATGAGCAGTTCTTC. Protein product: CASSSIPLAVNYNEQFF.

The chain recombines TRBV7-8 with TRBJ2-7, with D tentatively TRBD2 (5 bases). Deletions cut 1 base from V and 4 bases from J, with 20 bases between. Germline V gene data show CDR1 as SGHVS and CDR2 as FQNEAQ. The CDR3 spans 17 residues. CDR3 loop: CASSLEGQGLRLYEQYF. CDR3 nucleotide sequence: TGTGCCAGCAGCTTAGAAGGTCAAGGACTGAGATTATACGAGCAGTACTTC.

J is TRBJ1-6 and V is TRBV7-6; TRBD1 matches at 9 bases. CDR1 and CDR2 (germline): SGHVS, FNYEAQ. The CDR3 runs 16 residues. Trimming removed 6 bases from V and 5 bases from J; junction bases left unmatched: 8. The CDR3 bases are TGTGCCAGCAGGTCGACCGGGACAGGGCATAATTCACCCCTCCACTTT. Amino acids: CASRSTGTGHNSPLHF.